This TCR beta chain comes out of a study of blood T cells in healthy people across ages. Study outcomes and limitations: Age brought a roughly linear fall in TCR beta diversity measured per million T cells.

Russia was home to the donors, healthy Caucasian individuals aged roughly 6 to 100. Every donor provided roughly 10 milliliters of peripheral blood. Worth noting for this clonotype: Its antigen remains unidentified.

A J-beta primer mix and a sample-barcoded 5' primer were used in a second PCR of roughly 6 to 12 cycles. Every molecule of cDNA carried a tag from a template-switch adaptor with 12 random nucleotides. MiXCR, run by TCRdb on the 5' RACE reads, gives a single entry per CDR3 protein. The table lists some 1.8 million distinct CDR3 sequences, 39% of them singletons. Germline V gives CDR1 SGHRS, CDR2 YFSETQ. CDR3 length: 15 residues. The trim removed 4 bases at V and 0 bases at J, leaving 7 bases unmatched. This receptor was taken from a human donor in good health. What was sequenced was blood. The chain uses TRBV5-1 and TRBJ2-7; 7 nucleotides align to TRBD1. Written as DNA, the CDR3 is TGCGCCAGCAGCGCAAGGACAGGAAACTCCTACGAGCAGTACTTC. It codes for CASSARTGNSYEQYF. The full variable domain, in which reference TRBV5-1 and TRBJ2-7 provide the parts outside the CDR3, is KAGVTQTPRYLIKTRGQQVTLSCSPISGHRSVSWYQQTPGQGLQFLFEYFSETQRNKGNFPGRFSGRQFSNSRSEMNVSTLELGDSALYLCASSARTGNSYEQYFGPGTRLTVT.